The rows below give T cell receptor beta chains drawn from one sample of a study of T cells in Graves' hyperthyroidism and ophthalmopathy. From the multiplex PCR reads, TCRdb called clonotypes with MiXCR, one entry per CDR3 protein. The data hold approximately 720,000 distinct CDR3 sequences, with about 17% observed a single time. The sample consisted of blood. The receptors stem from a woman aged 50 to 60 with Graves' hyperthyroidism that later progressed to Graves' ophthalmopathy. Both conserved end residues are part of each CDR3. Each record gives: clone size, J gene, D gene, V gene, CDR3 protein, CDR3 DNA. D genes are given only for firm matches. Expanded clones get a size class; other rows say once, few or many, or leave the size out.

.,TRBJ1-2,TRBD1,TRBV7-3,CASSPGGQGILDGYTF,TGTGCCAGCAGCCCAGGGGGACAGGGTATTTTGGATGGCTACACCTTC
many,TRBJ1-1,TRBD1,TRBV18,CASSPRAGTANTEAFF,TGTGCCAGCTCACCACGAGCCGGGACAGCGAACACTGAAGCTTTCTTT
few,TRBJ1-4,.,TRBV20-1,CSASPPGAGEKLFF,TGCAGTGCTAGCCCCCCCGGGGCTGGTGAAAAACTGTTTTTT
many,TRBJ1-1,.,TRBV20-1,CSVSSPMNTEAFF,TGCAGTGTTAGCTCGCCGATGAACACTGAAGCTTTCTTT
many,TRBJ1-4,.,TRBV7-3,CASSRTGATNEKLFF,TGTGCCAGCAGCAGAACAGGCGCAACTAATGAAAAACTGTTTTTT
.,TRBJ2-1,.,TRBV20-1,CSARSGRNEQFF,TGCAGTGCTAGATCTGGGAGGAATGAGCAGTTCTTC
many,TRBJ2-1,.,TRBV7-8,CASSLVPRRGNEQFF,TGTGCCAGCAGCTTAGTCCCCCGGCGGGGAAATGAGCAGTTCTTC
few,TRBJ2-1,TRBD2,TRBV10-1,CASSELGSGGTSSQFF,TGCGCCAGCAGTGAATTGGGGAGCGGGGGGACGAGCTCACAGTTCTTC
few,TRBJ2-1,.,TRBV12-5,CASGLAQGSNNEQFF,TGTGCTAGTGGTTTGGCCCAGGGTTCAAACAATGAGCAGTTCTTC
many,TRBJ1-6,.,TRBV6-1,CASSVAARFSSPLHF,TGTGCCAGCAGTGTTGCGGCAAGGTTTAGTTCACCCCTCCACTTT
.,TRBJ2-2,.,TRBV4-2,CASSQAGYGGELFF,TGTGCCAGCAGCCAGGCAGGGTACGGCGGGGAGCTGTTTTTT
many,TRBJ1-1,.,TRBV6-1,CASSEVRGRTEAFF,TGTGCCAGCAGTGAAGTTCGGGGGCGGACTGAAGCTTTCTTT
many,TRBJ2-7,.,TRBV5-6,CASSLGWGQASYEQYF,TGTGCCAGCAGCTTAGGTTGGGGGCAAGCCTCCTACGAGCAGTACTTC
.,TRBJ1-4,.,TRBV3-1,CASSESPAATNEKLFF,TGTGCCAGCAGCGAAAGCCCTGCTGCAACTAATGAAAAACTGTTTTTT
.,TRBJ2-3,.,TRBV6-1,CAGLPAGFVTDTQYF,TGTGCCGGTCTGCCCGCGGGGTTCGTGACAGATACGCAGTATTTT
.,TRBJ1-6,.,TRBV7-2,CASRPTDNNSPLHF,TGTGCCAGCAGACCGACAGATAATAATTCACCCCTCCACTTT
few,TRBJ1-2,.,TRBV7-8,CASSLAPTETNYGYTF,TGTGCCAGCAGCTTAGCTCCTACAGAGACTAACTATGGCTACACCTTC
many,TRBJ2-7,TRBD1,TRBV30,CAWSGWTGAPYEQYF,TGTGCCTGGAGTGGATGGACAGGGGCTCCCTACGAGCAGTACTTC
many,TRBJ2-3,.,TRBV9,CASSVGARGGTDTQYF,TGTGCCAGCAGCGTAGGAGCCCGAGGCGGCACAGATACGCAGTATTTT
.,TRBJ1-4,.,TRBV15,CATSRDGGNEKLFF,TGTGCCACCAGCAGAGATGGGGGGAATGAAAAACTGTTTTTT
.,TRBJ1-2,.,TRBV29-1,CSVVGDGTYGYTF,TGCAGCGTTGTAGGTGACGGAACATATGGCTACACCTTC
.,TRBJ2-5,.,TRBV4-2,CASSQRSTEGGSETQYF,TGTGCCAGCAGCCAGCGATCTACCGAGGGGGGGTCAGAGACCCAGTACTTC